This TCR beta chain was retrieved from a study of vaccination and CD4 T cells after COVID-19. In the study overall: Post-vaccine specimens were obtained a median approximately 70 days after dose two (range 14 to 241).

Points on this clonotype: What it recognizes is unknown.

Sequencing of cultured CD4+ T cell DNA used the Oncomine TCR Beta short-read assay. The authors extracted genomic DNA from cultured CD4+ T cells. TCRdb recomputed calls from the PCR reads with MiXCR, one row per CDR3 protein. The table includes 15,000 to 20,000 distinct CDR3 sequences, roughly 55% detected once. Treatment: approximately nine-day PBMC culture with coronavirus spike peptide pools or control peptides (ViraFEST assay). V shed 5 bases and J shed 3 bases, with 16 bases lying between them. The CDR3 loop spans 15 amino acids. The TCR originated in a human donor who had recovered from COVID-19. The sequencing sample was made of CD4+ T cells from blood, cultured in vitro. This sequence joins TRBV12-3 or TRBV12-4 and TRBJ2-5; perhaps TRBD2 as D (5 bases). The CDR3 sequence is CASSPLEAGEETQYF. For the CDR3, the DNA is TGTGCCAGCAGTCCTCTGGAGGCTGGGGAAGAGACCCAGTACTTC.